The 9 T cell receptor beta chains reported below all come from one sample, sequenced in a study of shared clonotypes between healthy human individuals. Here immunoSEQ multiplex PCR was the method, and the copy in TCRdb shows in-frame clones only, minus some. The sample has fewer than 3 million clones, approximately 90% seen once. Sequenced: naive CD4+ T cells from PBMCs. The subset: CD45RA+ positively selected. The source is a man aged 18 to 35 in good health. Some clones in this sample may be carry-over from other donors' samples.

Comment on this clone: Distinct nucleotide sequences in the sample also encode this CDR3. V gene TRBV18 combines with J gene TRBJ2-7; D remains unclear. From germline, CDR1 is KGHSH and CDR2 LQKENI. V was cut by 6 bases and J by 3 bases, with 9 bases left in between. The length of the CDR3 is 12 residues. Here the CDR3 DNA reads TGTGCCAGCTCTCCGTCCATCTACGAGCAGTACTTC. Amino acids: CASSPSIYEQYF. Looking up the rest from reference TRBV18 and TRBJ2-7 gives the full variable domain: NAGVMQNPRHLVRRRGQEARLRCSPMKGHSHVYWYRQLPEEGLKFMVYLQKENIIDESGMPKERFSAEFPKEGPSILRIQQVVRGDSAAYFCASSPSIYEQYFGPGTRLTVT.

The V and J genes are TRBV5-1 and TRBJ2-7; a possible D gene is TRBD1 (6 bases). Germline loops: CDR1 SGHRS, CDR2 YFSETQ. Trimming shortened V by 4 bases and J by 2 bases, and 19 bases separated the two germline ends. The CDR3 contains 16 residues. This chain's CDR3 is CASSQADSQVAYEQYF. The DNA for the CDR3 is TGCGCCAGCAGCCAGGCGGACAGCCAAGTAGCCTACGAGCAGTACTTC.

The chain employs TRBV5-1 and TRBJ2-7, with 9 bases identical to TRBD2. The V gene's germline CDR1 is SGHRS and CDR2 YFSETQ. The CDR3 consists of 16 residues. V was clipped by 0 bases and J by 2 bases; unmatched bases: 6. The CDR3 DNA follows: TGCGCCAGCAGCTTGGTTAGCGGGAGCTTCCCCTACGAGCAGTACTTC. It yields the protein CASSLVSGSFPYEQYF.

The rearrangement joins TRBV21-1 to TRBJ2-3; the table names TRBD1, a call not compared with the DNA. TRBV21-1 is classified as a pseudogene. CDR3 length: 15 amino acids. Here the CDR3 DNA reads TGTGCCAGCAGCAACCGACCAGGGGGCCCAGATACGCAGTATTTT. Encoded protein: CASSNRPGGPDTQYF.

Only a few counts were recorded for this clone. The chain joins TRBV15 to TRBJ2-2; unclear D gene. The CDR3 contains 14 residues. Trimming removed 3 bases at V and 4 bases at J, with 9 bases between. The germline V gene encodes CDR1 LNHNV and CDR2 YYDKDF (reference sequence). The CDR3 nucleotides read TGTGCCACCAGCAGCGCAATGGTCACCGGGGAGCTGTTTTTT. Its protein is CATSSAMVTGELFF.

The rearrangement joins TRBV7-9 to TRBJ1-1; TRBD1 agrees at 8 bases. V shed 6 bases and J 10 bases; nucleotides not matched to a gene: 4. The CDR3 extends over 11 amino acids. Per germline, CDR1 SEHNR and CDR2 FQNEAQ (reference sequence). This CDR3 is CASRDRAGAFF. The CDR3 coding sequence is TGTGCCAGCAGGGACAGGGCGGGAGCTTTCTTT.

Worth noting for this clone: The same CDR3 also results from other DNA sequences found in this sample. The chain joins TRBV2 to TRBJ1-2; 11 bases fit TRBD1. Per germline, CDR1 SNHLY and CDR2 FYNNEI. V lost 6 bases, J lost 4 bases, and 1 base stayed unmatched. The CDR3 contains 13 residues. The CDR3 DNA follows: TGTGCCAGCAGCGGGACAGGGGGCTATGGCTACACCTTC. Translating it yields CASSGTGGYGYTF.

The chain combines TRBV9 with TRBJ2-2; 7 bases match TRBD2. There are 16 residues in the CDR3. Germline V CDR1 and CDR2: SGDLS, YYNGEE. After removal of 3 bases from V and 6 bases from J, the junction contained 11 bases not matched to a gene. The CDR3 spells CASSAPPSGWAGELFF. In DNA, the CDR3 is TGTGCCAGCAGCGCCCCCCCTAGCGGCTGGGCCGGGGAGCTGTTTTTT.

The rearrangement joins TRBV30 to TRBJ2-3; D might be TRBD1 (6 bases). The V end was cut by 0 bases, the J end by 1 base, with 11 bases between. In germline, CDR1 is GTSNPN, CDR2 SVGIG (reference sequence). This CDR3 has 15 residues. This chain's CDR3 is CAWSVWGLGTDTQYF. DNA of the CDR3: TGTGCCTGGAGTGTATGGGGGCTGGGCACAGATACGCAGTATTTT.